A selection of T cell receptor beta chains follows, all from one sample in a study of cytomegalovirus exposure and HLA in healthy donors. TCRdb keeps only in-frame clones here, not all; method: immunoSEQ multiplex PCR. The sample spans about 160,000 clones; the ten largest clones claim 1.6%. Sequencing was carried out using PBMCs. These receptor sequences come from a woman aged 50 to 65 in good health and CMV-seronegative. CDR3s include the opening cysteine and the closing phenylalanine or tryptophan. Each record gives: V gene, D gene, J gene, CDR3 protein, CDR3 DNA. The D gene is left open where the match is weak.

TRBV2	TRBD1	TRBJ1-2	CASRGGQGGSYGYTF	TGTGCCAGCAGGGGAGGACAGGGGGGCAGCTATGGCTACACCTTC
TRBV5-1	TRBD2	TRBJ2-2	CASSPAGVAGAGELFF	TGCGCCAGCAGCCCTGCCGGGGTAGCGGGAGCCGGGGAGCTGTTTTTT
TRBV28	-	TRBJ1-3	CASSFPDGSGNTIYF	TGTGCCAGCAGTTTCCCCGATGGGAGCGGAAACACCATATATTTT
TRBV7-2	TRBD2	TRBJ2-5	CASSLAGLAGEETQYF	TGTGCCAGCAGCTTAGCTGGACTAGCGGGAGAAGAGACCCAGTACTTC
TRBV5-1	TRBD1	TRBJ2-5	CASSPDRAGTQYF	TGCGCCAGCAGCCCCGACAGGGCGGGGACCCAGTACTTC
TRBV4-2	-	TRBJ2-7	CASSQARAVPPYEQYF	TGTGCCAGCAGCCAAGCGAGGGCGGTTCCCCCCTACGAGCAGTACTTC
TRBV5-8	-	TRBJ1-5	CASRPEAVGPQHF	TGTGCCAGCAGACCCGAGGCCGTTGGGCCCCAGCATTTT
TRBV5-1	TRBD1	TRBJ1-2	CASRSGTGDYYGYTF	TGCGCCAGCAGATCCGGGACAGGAGATTACTATGGCTACACCTTC
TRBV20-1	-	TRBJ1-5	CSGGGEPQHF	TGCAGTGGGGGAGGGGAGCCCCAGCATTTT
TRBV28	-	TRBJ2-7	CASSLGGAGAYEQYF	TGTGCCAGCAGTTTAGGAGGGGCTGGAGCCTACGAGCAGTACTTC
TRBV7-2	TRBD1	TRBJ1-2	CASSLQGARGYTF	TGTGCCAGCAGCTTACAGGGGGCGAGAGGCTACACCTTC
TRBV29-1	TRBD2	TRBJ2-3	CSVVAGMADTQYF	TGCAGCGTTGTAGCGGGGATGGCGGATACGCAGTATTTT
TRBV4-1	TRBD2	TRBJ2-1	CASRESGRAAYNEQFF	TGCGCCAGCAGAGAAAGCGGGAGGGCAGCCTACAATGAGCAGTTCTTC
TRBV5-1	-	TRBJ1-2	CASSLTVTGDGYTF	TGCGCCAGCAGCTTAACAGTCACGGGGGATGGCTACACCTTC
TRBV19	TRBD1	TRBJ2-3	CASTREGRGSTDTQYF	TGTGCCAGTACACGAGAGGGCAGGGGGAGCACAGATACGCAGTATTTT
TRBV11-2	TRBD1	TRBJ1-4	CASSPLRGTVYRREEKLFF	TGTGCCAGCAGCCCACTAAGAGGGACAGTTTATCGGAGAGAAGAAAAACTGTTTTTT